These 30 T cell receptor beta chains were sequenced from one sample in a study of blood T cell repertoires in COVID-19. The repertoire was sequenced with immunoSEQ multiplex PCR; TCRdb's copy has only in-frame clones and lacks some. The table includes approximately 210,000 clones, 80% detected once. Sequenced sample: PBMCs or T cells enriched from blood (not recorded which). The receptor set was obtained from a man aged 25-40 years with acute COVID-19.

The V gene is TRBV4-1, the J gene TRBJ2-3, with 8 bases lining up with TRBD2. The germline CDR1 and CDR2 sequences are MGHRA and YSYEKL. J lost 2 bases, V lost 3 bases, and 7 bases had no gene match. This CDR3 has 16 residues. The CDR3 reads CASSQATGGHTDTQYF. The DNA of the CDR3 is TGCGCCAGCAGCCAGGCGACGGGGGGGCACACAGATACGCAGTATTTT.

The chain combines TRBV19 with TRBJ1-1; 9 bases fit TRBD1. Trimming cost V 4 bases and J 5 bases; bases outside gene matches: 5. The germline V gene has CDR1 LNHDA and CDR2 SQIVND (reference sequence). This CDR3 is built from 14 residues. The CDR3 here is CASSTDRGRTEAFF. In DNA, the CDR3 is TGTGCCAGTAGTACGGACAGGGGACGAACTGAAGCTTTCTTT.

CDR3 loop: CASSPSVMWAKGYTF. CDR3 bases: TGTGCCAGCAGCCCGTCCGTGATGTGGGCCAAGGGCTACACCTTC. This chain connects TRBV3-1 (or the pseudogene TRBV3-2) to TRBJ1-2, with D uncertain. Per germline, CDR1 LGHDT and CDR2 YNNKEL (reference sequence). The CDR3 has 15 residues. The V end was cut by 4 bases, the J end by 8 bases, with 20 bases between.

This clone has only one observation. CDR3: CASSLNRGADTQYF. The CDR3 bases are TGTGCCAGCAGCTTGAACAGGGGCGCAGATACGCAGTATTTT. The rearrangement links TRBV5-5 to TRBJ2-3, with TRBD1 identical over 7 bases. In germline, CDR1 is SGHKS, CDR2 YYEKEE (reference sequence). This CDR3 has 14 residues. V was pared by 1 base and J by 4 bases, with 3 bases of the junction left unmatched.

The chain joins TRBV14 to TRBJ1-6; D is unresolved. V lost 4 bases and J 14 bases, leaving 15 bases between the germline ends. Germline CDR1 reads SGHDN; CDR2 reads FVKESK. The CDR3 contains 13 residues. The CDR3 protein is CASSPYFGSALHF. As DNA, the CDR3 is TGTGCCAGCAGCCCTTACTTCGGTTCGGCCCTCCACTTT.

The chain recombines TRBV28 with TRBJ1-6; D is uncertain. The ends were cut back, 2 bases at V and 10 bases at J, with 9 bases in the middle. Per the germline V gene, CDR1 is MDHEN and CDR2 is SYDVKM. This CDR3 has 13 residues. DNA for the CDR3: TGTGCCAGCAGTTTACCCTCCGGGTCACCCCTCCACTTT. Encoded protein: CASSLPSGSPLHF.

The rearrangement uses TRBV7-9 and TRBJ1-1; no definite D call. Germline V gene lookup returns CDR1 SEHNR and CDR2 FQNEAQ (reference sequence). Trimming took 3 bases from V and 3 from J, leaving 8 bases between them. CDR3 length: 13 amino acids. The CDR3 DNA is TGTGCCAGCAGCTTTTATGTAGACACTGAAGCTTTCTTT. This sequence encodes CASSFYVDTEAFF.

This sequence joins TRBV19 and TRBJ1-6, with 9 bases identical to TRBD1. CDR3 length: 16 amino acids. CDR1 is LNHDA and CDR2 is SQIVND in the germline V gene (reference sequence). After removal of 5 bases from V and 7 bases from J, the junction contained 9 bases not matched to a gene. CDR3 coding DNA: TGTGCCAGTAGTGTTCGGACAGGGGCGGGGAATTCACCCCTCCACTTT. Residues: CASSVRTGAGNSPLHF.

V gene TRBV9 combines with J gene TRBJ2-3; 11 bases match TRBD2. The CDR3 is 15 residues long. Germline CDR1 reads SGDLS; CDR2 reads YYNGEE. V was pared by 2 bases and J by 4 bases, with 3 bases of the junction left unmatched. The CDR3 loop reads CASSVSGGASDTQYF. Here the CDR3 DNA reads TGTGCCAGCAGCGTTAGCGGGGGGGCGTCAGATACGCAGTATTTT.

In DNA, the CDR3 is TGTGCCAGTAGACTGGGACTAGCTGGTAGGAATGAGCAGTTCTTC. Translation: CASRLGLAGRNEQFF. The rearrangement links TRBV19 to TRBJ2-1; 9 positions match TRBD2. The germline V gene has CDR1 LNHDA and CDR2 SQIVND (reference sequence). J lost 7 bases, V lost 6 bases, and 10 bases had no gene match. The CDR3 runs 15 residues. The full variable domain, rest sourced from reference TRBV19 and TRBJ2-1, is DGGITQSPKYLFRKEGQNVTLSCEQNLNHDAMYWYRQDPGQGLRLIYYSQIVNDFQKGDIAEGYSVSREKKESFPLTVTSAQKNPTAFYLCASRLGLAGRNEQFFGPGTRLTVL.

This chain links TRBV5-4 with TRBJ2-5; 10 bases fit TRBD2. The J segment lost 3 bases and the V segment lost 4 bases, leaving 6 bases of the junction unmatched. The germline V gene encodes CDR1 SGHNT and CDR2 YYREEE (reference sequence). The length of the CDR3 is 15 residues. The chain's CDR3 is CASSVSGGAKETQYF. For the CDR3, the DNA is TGTGCCAGCAGCGTAAGCGGGGGGGCGAAAGAGACCCAGTACTTC.

V is TRBV16 and J is TRBJ1-2; no definite D call. The CDR3 contains 14 residues. Trimming removed 0 bases at V and 0 bases at J, with 5 bases between. The germline V gene has CDR1 KGHSY and CDR2 FQNENV. DNA of the CDR3: TGTGCCAGCAGCCAATCGTCCGCTAACTATGGCTACACCTTC. It specifies CASSQSSANYGYTF. Filled out from reference TRBV16 and TRBJ1-2, the complete variable domain reads GEEVAQTPKHLVRGEGQKAKLYCAPIKGHSYVFWYQQVLKNEFKFLISFQNENVFDETGMPKERFSAKCLPNSPCSLEIQATKLEDSAVYFCASSQSSANYGYTFGSGTRLTVV.

This sequence joins TRBV19 and TRBJ1-3; 8 bases align to TRBD1. Germline V gene lookup returns CDR1 LNHDA and CDR2 SQIVND (reference sequence). The CDR3 loop spans 16 amino acids. The trim removed 5 bases at V and 0 bases at J, leaving 6 bases unmatched. The DNA for the CDR3 is TGTGCCAGTAGTCCCAGGACAGGGACCTCTGGAAACACCATATATTTT. Its translation: CASSPRTGTSGNTIYF.

At least ten counts were recorded for this clone. The chain is built from TRBV7-2 and TRBJ2-1; the D gene is possibly TRBD1 (5 bases). The CDR3 has 13 residues. Trimming took off 7 bases at V and 5 bases at J, with 12 bases between the two ends. CDR1 and CDR2 (germline): SGHTA, FQGNSA. CDR3 amino acids: CASKGVGHNEQFF. CDR3 nucleotide sequence: TGTGCCAGCAAAGGGGTAGGGCACAATGAGCAGTTCTTC.

As for this clone: One end of the junction is discordant with germline, which a read error may explain. V and J are TRBV5-1 and TRBJ2-6, with TRBD1 matching 9 bases. Germline V gene lookup returns CDR1 SGHRS and CDR2 YFSETQ. The CDR3 is 17 amino acids. The CDR3 nucleotides read TGCGCCAGCAGTTTGGACAGGGGTGGTAGTGGGGCCAACGTCCTGACTTTC. Translating gives CASSLDRGGSGANVLTF.

V gene TRBV29-1 combines with J gene TRBJ1-1; 8 bases are a match to TRBD1. With 6 bases clipped from V and 0 bases from J, the junction kept 12 bases outside the gene matches. The CDR3 has 16 residues. Looked up from germline, CDR1 is SQVTM and CDR2 is ANQGSEA. CDR3 loop: CSVKPWTGLMNTEAFF. The CDR3 bases are TGCAGCGTGAAACCCTGGACAGGGCTCATGAACACTGAAGCTTTCTTT.

Only a few counts were recorded for this clone. CDR3 region: CASSYGQVKETQYF. The CDR3 DNA follows: TGTGCCAGCAGTTACGGACAGGTCAAAGAGACCCAGTACTTC. J is TRBJ2-5 and V is TRBV6-8; 7 nucleotides align to TRBD1. Trimming removed 2 bases from V and 3 bases from J; junction bases left unmatched: 3. The CDR3 loop spans 14 amino acids. Germline V lookup: CDR1 MNHGY, CDR2 SAAAGT.

This CDR3 reads CASSSGTGIHEQYF. CDR3 nucleotides: TGCGCCAGCAGCTCCGGGACAGGGATACACGAGCAGTACTTC. The chain couples TRBV5-1 to TRBJ2-7, with TRBD1 matching over 9 bases. CDR3 length: 14 residues. Germline V gene sequence: CDR1 SGHRS, CDR2 YFSETQ. Losses at the gene ends were 3 bases for V and 5 bases for J; bases not matched to a gene: 6.

The chain is built from TRBV27 and TRBJ1-3; 7 positions agree with TRBD1. This CDR3 comprises 15 residues. Germline CDR1 reads MNHEY; CDR2 reads SMNVEV (reference sequence). Trimming cost V 5 bases and J 8 bases; bases outside gene matches: 12. The CDR3 loop reads CASSPTTGSRDTIYF. Here the CDR3 DNA reads TGTGCCAGCAGTCCTACGACAGGGAGTAGGGACACCATATATTTT.

V and J are TRBV5-1 and TRBJ1-2, with D uncertain. This CDR3 has 14 amino acids. The germline CDR1 and CDR2 sequences are SGHRS and YFSETQ. V was pared by 4 bases and J by 4 bases, with 14 bases between. CDR3 protein: CASSPDWGSYGYTF. The CDR3 coding sequence is TGCGCCAGCAGCCCGGACTGGGGAAGCTATGGCTACACCTTC.

This clone was detected a few times. Other nucleotide sequences from this sample produce the same CDR3. The chain couples TRBV9 to TRBJ1-2; D possibly corresponds to TRBD1 (6 bases). This CDR3 is 15 amino acids long. Trimming shortened V by 0 bases and J by 0 bases, and 9 bases separated the two germline ends. Germline V gene data show CDR1 as SGDLS and CDR2 as YYNGEE. CDR3 residues: CASSVAGESNYGYTF. In DNA form, the CDR3 reads TGTGCCAGCAGCGTAGCAGGGGAATCTAACTATGGCTACACCTTC.

This clone has just a few counts. The chain links TRBV29-1 to TRBJ1-1, with TRBD1 identical over 9 bases. Germline V gene lookup returns CDR1 SQVTM and CDR2 ANQGSEA. Trimming cost V 4 bases and J 7 bases; bases outside gene matches: 1. This CDR3 contains 11 residues. CDR3 sequence reads: CSVVGQGEAFF. The CDR3 bases are TGCAGCGTTGTGGGACAGGGTGAAGCTTTCTTT.

The V gene is TRBV18, the J gene TRBJ1-6; 9 bases are a match to TRBD1. The CDR3 extends over 18 amino acids. V shed 1 base, J shed 4 bases, and the junction held 8 bases outside the gene matches. Looked up from germline, CDR1 is KGHSH and CDR2 is LQKENI. The CDR3 loop is CASSPQKQGAAYNSPLHF. DNA of the CDR3: TGTGCCAGCTCACCACAGAAACAGGGGGCGGCATATAATTCACCCCTCCACTTT. Using reference TRBV18 and TRBJ1-6 for the parts outside the CDR3, the full variable domain is NAGVMQNPRHLVRRRGQEARLRCSPMKGHSHVYWYRQLPEEGLKFMVYLQKENIIDESGMPKERFSAEFPKEGPSILRIQQVVRGDSAAYFCASSPQKQGAAYNSPLHFGNGTRLTVT.

This chain links TRBV7-9 with TRBJ1-2; TRBD1 aligns across 7 bases. Germline values: CDR1 SEHNR, CDR2 FQNEAQ (reference sequence). With 1 base clipped from V and 0 bases from J, the junction kept 2 bases outside the gene matches. The CDR3 is made up of 15 amino acids. The CDR3 loop reads CASSLVGTANYGYTF. CDR3 sequence (DNA): TGTGCCAGCAGCTTAGTGGGGACAGCTAACTATGGCTACACCTTC.

The J gene is TRBJ2-1, the V gene TRBV27; D might be TRBD1 (5 bases). The length of the CDR3 is 16 residues. Germline V gene sequence: CDR1 MNHEY, CDR2 SMNVEV (reference sequence). The germline V and J ends were trimmed by 6 bases and 2 bases, with 17 bases remaining between them. The CDR3 bases are TGTGCCAGCAGCAAATCCAGGGCAGTTACCTACAATGAGCAGTTCTTC. Translating it yields CASSKSRAVTYNEQFF.

The chain carries TRBV4-1 and TRBJ2-1; 10 bases are a match to TRBD2. V shed 0 bases and J 0 bases; nucleotides not matched to a gene: 11. The CDR3 runs to 20 residues. Germline lookup yields CDR1 MGHRA and CDR2 YSYEKL. CDR3 sequence: CASSQDKRGGQGPSYNEQFF. The CDR3 bases are TGCGCCAGCAGCCAAGATAAGCGGGGGGGCCAGGGGCCCTCCTACAATGAGCAGTTCTTC.

CDR3 DNA: TGCGCCAGCAGCTTGCGGGATCCTGCCGAAAAACTGTTTTTT. This translates into CASSLRDPAEKLFF. The V call is TRBV5-1, the J call TRBJ1-4; no definite D call. Per germline, CDR1 SGHRS and CDR2 YFSETQ. This CDR3 contains 14 residues. V lost 1 base and J lost 8, with 12 bases in between. The whole variable domain, filled in from reference TRBV5-1 and TRBJ1-4, reads KAGVTQTPRYLIKTRGQQVTLSCSPISGHRSVSWYQQTPGQGLQFLFEYFSETQRNKGNFPGRFSGRQFSNSRSEMNVSTLELGDSALYLCASSLRDPAEKLFFGSGTQLSVL.

The chain couples TRBV7-9 to TRBJ1-2; D is unresolved. Looked up from germline, CDR1 is SEHNR and CDR2 is FQNEAQ (reference sequence). The V end lost 5 bases, the J end lost 4 bases, and 14 bases lay between the germline ends. The CDR3 consists of 14 residues. CDR3 nucleotides: TGTGCCAGCAGCCCATCGGCCACGGGCTATGGCTACACCTTC. It encodes CASSPSATGYGYTF.

V gene TRBV27 combines with J gene TRBJ1-1; D possibly corresponds to TRBD1 (5 bases). The V gene lost 3 bases and the J gene lost 7 bases, with 12 bases spanning the gap. Germline assignment: CDR1 MNHEY and CDR2 SMNVEV (reference sequence). The CDR3 loop spans 13 amino acids. As DNA, the CDR3 is TGTGCCAGCAGTTTGACAGCTTTAGATGAAGCTTTCTTT. The encoded protein is CASSLTALDEAFF.

This clone was recorded once. The chain recombines TRBV9 with TRBJ1-4; D gene unclear. Trimming took 0 bases from V and 4 from J, leaving 7 bases between them. The CDR3 spans 14 residues. The germline V gene encodes CDR1 SGDLS and CDR2 YYNGEE. Written as DNA, the CDR3 is TGTGCCAGCAGCGTAGCTCCAGATAATGAAAAACTGTTTTTT. It specifies CASSVAPDNEKLFF.